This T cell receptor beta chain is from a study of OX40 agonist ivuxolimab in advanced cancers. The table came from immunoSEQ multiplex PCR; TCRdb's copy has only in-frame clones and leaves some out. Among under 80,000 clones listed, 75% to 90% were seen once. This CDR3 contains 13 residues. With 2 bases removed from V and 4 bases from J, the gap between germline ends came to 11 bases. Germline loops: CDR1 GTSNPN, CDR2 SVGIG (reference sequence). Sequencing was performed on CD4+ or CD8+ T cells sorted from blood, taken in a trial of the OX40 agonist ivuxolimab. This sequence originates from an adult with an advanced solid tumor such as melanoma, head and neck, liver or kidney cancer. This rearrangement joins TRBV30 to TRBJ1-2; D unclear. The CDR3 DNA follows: TGTGCCTGGAGTAAGCACAGCGCCTATGGCTACACCTTC. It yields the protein CAWSKHSAYGYTF.